The clone carrying this T cell receptor (beta chain) has a handful of counts. These data come from a study of beta chain features in type 1 diabetes. The authors reverse transcribed all of the isolated RNA, so sequencing captured expressed TCRB transcripts. Clones were sequenced by immunoSEQ multiplex PCR, and TCRdb holds only the in-frame ones, with some missing. Among 150,000 to 170,000 clones listed, approximately 8.1% were seen once. Trimming took 5 bases from V and 4 from J, leaving 14 bases between them. This CDR3 contains 14 residues. Germline lookup yields CDR1 SGHTA and CDR2 FQGNSA. The sequence came from a man between 18 and 29 years old in good health. Input material: central memory CD4+ T cells from blood. The rearrangement uses TRBV7-2 and TRBJ2-5, with D possibly matching TRBD2 (6 bases). The DNA for the CDR3 is TGTGCCAGCAGCGCCTACGGGGGTGGAGAGACCCAGTACTTC. Translating it yields CASSAYGGGETQYF.